These 26 T cell receptor beta chains came from one sample sequenced in a study of blood T cells in healthy people across ages. A second PCR of 7 to 11 cycles used a sample-barcoded 5' primer and a J-beta primer mix. TCRdb recomputed calls from the 5' RACE reads with MiXCR, one row per CDR3 protein. The sample lists hundreds of thousands of distinct CDR3 sequences, around 26% occurring once. Material: blood. The receptors originated from a woman at least 80 years old in good health.

The J gene is TRBJ2-7, the V gene TRBV28; the match to TRBD1 covers 9 bases. Germline loops: CDR1 MDHEN, CDR2 SYDVKM. The J segment lost 4 bases and the V segment lost 7 bases, leaving 14 bases of the junction unmatched. The CDR3 runs to 16 residues. This chain's CDR3 is CASIPWSRTGEYEQYF. For the CDR3, the DNA is TGTGCCAGCATCCCCTGGTCCAGGACAGGGGAGTACGAGCAGTACTTC.

The sample holds many counts of this clonotype. The V gene is TRBV12-3 or TRBV12-4, the J gene TRBJ1-5; D unresolved. This CDR3 is 17 amino acids long. V was cut by 3 bases and J by 6 bases, with 21 bases left in between. CDR3 in DNA: TGTGCCAGCAGTTTCCCCGGTTTGGGTCCCAGAAGTCAGCCCCAGCATTTT. This encodes CASSFPGLGPRSQPQHF.

The rearrangement joins TRBV7-2 to TRBJ1-3, with D possibly TRBD1 on 6 matching bases. V gave up 1 base and J gave up 4 bases, with 11 bases separating them. The germline V gene encodes CDR1 SGHTA and CDR2 FQGNSA. This CDR3 has 15 residues. The CDR3 bases are TGTGCCAGCAGCTTAGAGCAGGGGAAAGGAAACACCATATATTTT. As protein: CASSLEQGKGNTIYF.

This clonotype showed up many times. The rearrangement uses TRBV7-9 and TRBJ1-2; 7 bases match TRBD1. The CDR3 spans 17 residues. From germline, CDR1 is SEHNR and CDR2 FQNEAQ (reference sequence). V trimming: 10 bases; J trimming: 2 bases; junction bases outside the gene matches: 19. The CDR3 DNA reads TGTGCCACCCCGTCGGGGAGGGGGCGAGTTGAGAACTATGGCTACACCTTC. Translated, it gives CATPSGRGRVENYGYTF.

This clonotype occurred a few times. The chain is built from TRBV6-5 and TRBJ1-2; 8 nucleotides agree with TRBD1. Germline V gene sequence: CDR1 MNHEY, CDR2 SVGAGI. CDR3 length: 14 amino acids. Trimming at V came to 6 bases and at J to 4 bases, leaving 7 bases not matched to a gene. The CDR3 bases are TGTGCCAGCAGACCTTCAGGGGGCGGCTATGGCTACACCTTC. The encoded protein is CASRPSGGGYGYTF.

This clonotype occurred a few times. The chain uses TRBV20-1 and TRBJ1-5; TRBD1 agrees at 8 bases. Germline loops: CDR1 DFQATT, CDR2 SNEGSKA (reference sequence). The CDR3 has 18 residues. J was trimmed by 1 base and V by 1 base; bases with no gene match: 12. CDR3 sequence reads: CSARGGIGQGGSNQPQHF. CDR3 coding DNA: TGCAGTGCTAGAGGGGGGATCGGACAGGGCGGGAGCAATCAGCCCCAGCATTTT.

V gene TRBV20-1 combines with J gene TRBJ2-7, with TRBD1 identical over 7 bases. Germline CDR1 DFQATT, CDR2 SNEGSKA (reference sequence). J lost 10 bases, V lost 1 base, and 7 bases had no gene match. This CDR3 contains 12 residues. DNA for the CDR3: TGCAGTGCTAGAGGGGACAGCGGAACCCAGTACTTC. Its translation: CSARGDSGTQYF.

The chain recombines TRBV15 with TRBJ1-6; a weak D match, TRBD1 (5 bases). Trimming shortened V by 0 bases and J by 9 bases, and 18 bases separated the two germline ends. In germline, CDR1 is LNHNV, CDR2 YYDKDF (reference sequence). The CDR3 consists of 17 residues. The CDR3 loop is CATSRESRDVRGSPLHF. The CDR3 DNA follows: TGTGCCACCAGCAGAGAGAGCAGGGACGTTAGGGGTTCACCCCTCCACTTT.

This clonotype was seen ten or more times. The chain has TRBV6-2 or TRBV6-3 and TRBJ2-3; a weak D match, TRBD2 (6 bases). The germline V gene encodes CDR1 MNHEY and CDR2 SVGEGT. Trimming removed 6 bases at V and 2 bases at J, with 15 bases between. This CDR3 spans 15 amino acids. The CDR3 spells CASSKLGLDTDTQYF. The CDR3 DNA is TGTGCCAGCAGCAAATTGGGACTGGACACAGATACGCAGTATTTT.

At least ten counts were recorded for this clonotype. CDR3 amino acids: CASSFSSSYNEQFF. DNA of the CDR3: TGTGCCAGCAGTTTCTCAAGCTCCTACAATGAGCAGTTCTTC. The chain recombines TRBV12-3 or TRBV12-4 with TRBJ2-1; D gene uncertain. The CDR3 covers 14 residues. Trimming took 3 bases from V and 0 from J, leaving 6 bases between them.

As regards this clonotype: A much larger clone sits a single nucleotide away, making a read error possible. V gene TRBV10-3 combines with J gene TRBJ2-5; no firm D call. The CDR3 sequence is 12 residues long. The germline CDR1 and CDR2 sequences are ENHRY and SYGVKD. The CDR3 protein is CTISEPGETQYF. CDR3 DNA sequence: TGTACCATCAGTGAGCCGGGAGAGACCCAGTACTTC.

This clonotype was found many times. This may come from a read error, since a much larger clone is one base off. This chain uses TRBV6-2 or TRBV6-3 with TRBJ2-2; 8 bases are a match to TRBD1. Germline loops: CDR1 MNHEY, CDR2 SVGEGT. The CDR3 sequence is 13 residues long. The CDR3 sequence is CASRTGGTGERFF. CDR3 DNA sequence: TGTGCCAGCAGAACAGGGGGAACCGGGGAGCGGTTTTTT.

The CDR3 reads CASSSRGREMNTEAFF. In nucleotides, the CDR3 is TGTGCCAGCAGCTCCAGGGGGCGGGAAATGAACACTGAAGCTTTCTTT. V usage is TRBV5-6 and J usage is TRBJ1-1; 8 bases agree with TRBD1. The CDR3 is made up of 16 amino acids. Germline values: CDR1 SGHDT, CDR2 YYEEEE. V shed 3 bases, J shed 0 bases, and the junction held 7 bases outside the gene matches.

The rearrangement joins TRBV7-3 to TRBJ2-7; a possible D gene is TRBD1 (6 bases). This CDR3 contains 13 residues. V lost 5 bases to trimming and J lost 5 bases, with 13 bases between them. Looked up from germline, CDR1 is SGHTA and CDR2 is FQGTGA. This CDR3 is CASSLRGGDEQYF. The CDR3 nucleotides are TGTGCCAGCAGCCTCAGGGGTGGCGACGAGCAGTACTTC.

This clonotype was seen ten or more times. The chain is built from TRBV11-1 and TRBJ1-2; D gene ambiguous. Germline CDR1 reads SGHAT; CDR2 reads FQDESV (reference sequence). The CDR3 covers 13 residues. V lost 5 bases and J lost 8, with 15 bases in between. The CDR3 reads CASSPSVLGGYTF. The CDR3 DNA follows: TGTGCCAGCAGCCCCTCCGTTTTGGGGGGCTACACCTTC. The complete variable domain, with remaining parts taken from reference TRBV11-1 and TRBJ1-2, reads EAEVAQSPRYKITEKSQAVAFWCDPISGHATLYWYRQILGQGPELLVQFQDESVVDDSQLPKDRFSAERLKGVDSTLKIQPAELGDSAMYLCASSPSVLGGYTFGSGTRLTVV.

Remarks on this clonotype: Compared with germline, one end of the junction differs, possibly owing to a read error. The J gene is TRBJ1-2, the V gene TRBV29-1, with a possible D match to TRBD1 (5 bases). The CDR3 loop spans 12 amino acids. Germline V gene data show CDR1 as SQVTM and CDR2 as ANQGSEA. CDR3 residues: CSIEAGPYGYTF. The DNA of the CDR3 is TGCAGCATTGAAGCAGGGCCCTATGGCTACACCTTC.

As concerns this clonotype: A much larger clone lies a single base off, so this may be a read error. The V and J genes are TRBV7-6 and TRBJ2-7, with D tentatively TRBD1 or TRBD2 (5 bases each). The last part of the DNA fits TRBJ2-5 better; the J call may be wrong. The germline gives CDR1 SGHVS, CDR2 FNYEAQ. CDR3 length: 16 amino acids. As DNA, the CDR3 is TGTGCCAGCAGCTTAATGACAGCGAGGGTGGTAGTGACCCAGTACTTC. It codes for CASSLMTARVVVTQYF.

The CDR3 loop reads CSVLLAGGIQETQYF. CDR3 DNA: TGCAGTGTTTTACTAGCGGGGGGGATCCAAGAGACCCAGTACTTC. The rearrangement joins TRBV20-1 to TRBJ2-5, with 13 bases lining up with TRBD2. The CDR3 extends over 15 amino acids. After removal of 7 bases from V and 1 base from J, the junction contained 6 bases not matched to a gene. CDR1 DFQATT and CDR2 SNEGSKA come from the germline V gene (reference sequence).

In this sample, this clonotype turned up many times. Just one base apart from a much larger clone, this may be a read error. V and J are TRBV10-3 and TRBJ2-5; D might be TRBD1 (5 bases). Trimming shortened V by 6 bases and J by 6 bases, and 17 bases separated the two germline ends. The CDR3 runs 14 residues. Germline V gene sequence: CDR1 ENHRY, CDR2 SYGVKD. Here the CDR3 DNA reads TGTGCCATCAGGGCTGACAGTACCAAAAAGACCCAGTACTTC. It encodes CAIRADSTKKTQYF.

The V and J genes are TRBV20-1 and TRBJ1-4, with D possibly TRBD1 on 5 matching bases. The CDR3 runs 14 residues. The V end was cut by 4 bases, the J end by 4 bases, with 13 bases between. Germline V gives CDR1 DFQATT, CDR2 SNEGSKA (reference sequence). CDR3 loop: CSAKGDSYNEKLFF. The CDR3 bases are TGCAGTGCTAAGGGAGACAGCTATAATGAAAAACTGTTTTTT.

This sequence joins TRBV20-1 and TRBJ1-2; 9 bases align to TRBD1. The ends lost 4 bases at V and 4 bases at J; junction bases unmatched: 7. This CDR3 spans 14 amino acids. Germline V gives CDR1 DFQATT, CDR2 SNEGSKA (reference sequence). The CDR3 sequence: CSAIERDRVYGYTF. CDR3 sequence (DNA): TGCAGTGCTATCGAGAGGGACAGGGTCTATGGCTACACCTTC.

With regard to this clonotype: A read error may be the cause here, since a much bigger clone is one base away. The rearrangement links TRBV12-3 or TRBV12-4 to TRBJ2-1; 8 positions match TRBD2. The better agreement between TRBJ2-7 and the DNA end casts doubt on the J call. The CDR3 extends over 15 amino acids. CDR3 sequence (DNA): TGTGCCAGCAGCATAGCGGGGCAATCCTACAATGAGCAGTACTTC. This sequence encodes CASSIAGQSYNEQYF.

This clonotype was seen ten or more times. The V and J genes are TRBV7-6 and TRBJ2-1; D not certain. The length of the CDR3 is 15 residues. The V and J ends lost 1 base and 3 bases respectively, with 10 bases between them. Germline-derived CDR1 and CDR2 are SGHVS and FNYEAQ. Here the CDR3 reads CASSLGTIGYNEQFF. For the CDR3, the DNA is TGTGCCAGCAGCTTAGGAACTATCGGCTACAATGAGCAGTTCTTC.

The rearrangement uses TRBV7-2 and TRBJ2-1; 8 positions match TRBD2. The CDR3 is made up of 16 amino acids. Germline CDR1 SGHTA, CDR2 FQGNSA. The V gene end was trimmed by 6 bases and the J gene end by 1 base; junction bases not matched to a gene: 8. The CDR3: CASSFLAGVSYNEQFF. DNA for the CDR3: TGTGCCAGCAGTTTCCTAGCGGGCGTATCCTACAATGAGCAGTTCTTC.

This clonotype was counted at least ten times. This chain links TRBV9 with TRBJ1-2; D may be TRBD1 (5 bases). Germline CDR1 reads SGDLS; CDR2 reads YYNGEE. The CDR3 extends over 14 amino acids. V was cut by 4 bases and J by 5 bases, with 15 bases left in between. The CDR3 DNA sequence: TGTGCCAGCAGCTTACCGGGACCCACTTATGGCTACACCTTC. It yields the protein CASSLPGPTYGYTF.

This clonotype was observed at least ten times. This chain connects TRBV5-1 to TRBJ2-3; 7 nucleotides align to TRBD1. This CDR3 has 14 amino acids. CDR1 is SGHRS and CDR2 is YFSETQ in the germline V gene. Germline trimming cut 3 bases from V and 2 bases from J; bases unmatched to any gene: 3. CDR3 in DNA: TGCGCCAGCAGCTCCACAGGGGACACAGATACGCAGTATTTT. The encoded protein is CASSSTGDTDTQYF.